This note documents a single T cell receptor (beta chain) sequence. It was with a sample-barcoded 5' primer and a J-beta primer mix that a second PCR of roughly 7 to 11 cycles was run. Each CDR3 protein gets one entry after TCRdb re-called the 5' RACE reads with MiXCR. The top ten hold less than 0.75% of the sample, which has around 990,000 distinct CDR3 sequences, 25% seen once. The data were obtained in a study of blood T cells in healthy people across ages. This CDR3 is 20 amino acids long. V was cut by 1 base and J by 3 bases, with 26 bases left in between. Germline V gene lookup returns CDR1 LGHNA and CDR2 YNFKEQ. These data are also associated with another study on T cells of mothers and their children. This second study notes: Donation involved three healthy Caucasian mothers and the six children that they had. At a sensitivity of approximately 100 clones per million clonotypes, no persistent microchimeric T cell clones appeared.

V usage is TRBV4-2 and J usage is TRBJ2-3; tentatively, D is TRBD1 (9 bases). This clonotype was sampled from a girl under 10 years old in good health. Sequences were obtained from blood. This CDR3 reads CASSQGDRDLRAGVTDTQYF. The CDR3 DNA sequence: TGTGCCAGCAGCCAAGGGGACAGGGATCTGCGAGCGGGGGTGACAGATACGCAGTATTTT.